Listed below are T cell receptor beta chains from one sample, sequenced in a study of HIV-infected patients and healthy controls. TCRdb re-derived calls from the 5' RACE reads in MiXCR, one entry per CDR3 protein. The profile shows 7,000 to 9,000 distinct CDR3 sequences, about a tenth of them singletons. This material consisted of blood, taken before antiretroviral therapy. The receptors were gathered from an adult with HIV infection. Both conserved end residues are part of each CDR3. The order of the fields is V gene, J gene, CDR3 protein.

v_gene: TRBV20-1
j_gene: TRBJ1-4
CDR3aa: CSARDRLKPEANEKLFF

v_gene: TRBV7-2
j_gene: TRBJ2-3
CDR3aa: CASSLAPRTSTDTQYF

v_gene: TRBV7-9
j_gene: TRBJ2-7
CDR3aa: CASSARDVPYEQYF

v_gene: TRBV11-2
j_gene: TRBJ1-4
CDR3aa: CASSSGLSTNEKLFF

v_gene: TRBV13
j_gene: TRBJ2-7
CDR3aa: CASSLGRRGQYYEQYF

v_gene: TRBV29-1
j_gene: TRBJ2-1
CDR3aa: CSVVPQSGTNEQFF

v_gene: TRBV11-2
j_gene: TRBJ2-5
CDR3aa: CASSPTGVVIETQYF

v_gene: TRBV14
j_gene: TRBJ2-4
CDR3aa: CASSQDSQAQNIQYF

v_gene: TRBV20-1
j_gene: TRBJ2-1
CDR3aa: CSARSWDNEQFF

v_gene: TRBV9
j_gene: TRBJ2-7
CDR3aa: CASSQGQGGPLSSYEQYF

v_gene: TRBV19
j_gene: TRBJ2-7
CDR3aa: CASSTGTLYGQYF

v_gene: TRBV28
j_gene: TRBJ2-7
CDR3aa: CASSSRGIAYEQYF

v_gene: TRBV30
j_gene: TRBJ2-5
CDR3aa: CAWSVGLASETQYF

v_gene: TRBV20-1
j_gene: TRBJ2-7
CDR3aa: CSAPRLAGGIGEQYF

v_gene: TRBV28
j_gene: TRBJ2-3
CDR3aa: CASSLGAPFQNTQYF

v_gene: TRBV11-3
j_gene: TRBJ1-1
CDR3aa: CASSLGHSEAFF

v_gene: TRBV11-2
j_gene: TRBJ2-5
CDR3aa: CASSPGTEETQYF

v_gene: TRBV4-1
j_gene: TRBJ2-1
CDR3aa: CASSQDNRVSYNEQFF

v_gene: TRBV4-1
j_gene: TRBJ2-5
CDR3aa: CASSRTSEYQETQYF

v_gene: TRBV7-7
j_gene: TRBJ2-5
CDR3aa: CASSLGDISRETQYF

v_gene: TRBV5-4
j_gene: TRBJ2-1
CDR3aa: CASSLLGGLYNEQFF

v_gene: TRBV28
j_gene: TRBJ1-5
CDR3aa: CASIPTGGKQPQHF

v_gene: TRBV7-2
j_gene: TRBJ2-5
CDR3aa: CASSPRTGLAGYQETQYF

v_gene: TRBV30
j_gene: TRBJ2-7
CDR3aa: CAWTKRGGYEQYF

v_gene: TRBV5-1
j_gene: TRBJ2-3
CDR3aa: CASAPGLSTDTQYF

v_gene: TRBV11-3
j_gene: TRBJ2-3
CDR3aa: CASSPGTSGSVWDTQYF

v_gene: TRBV19
j_gene: TRBJ1-1
CDR3aa: CASLRGRDTEAFF

v_gene: TRBV27
j_gene: TRBJ2-1
CDR3aa: CASRPGGAIYNEQFF

v_gene: TRBV7-9
j_gene: TRBJ2-7
CDR3aa: CASRSPGQGYEQYF

v_gene: TRBV7-3
j_gene: TRBJ2-5
CDR3aa: CASSPGANREGEETQYF

v_gene: TRBV19
j_gene: TRBJ1-5
CDR3aa: CASSMKQSGQPQHF

v_gene: TRBV12-3/TRBV12-4
j_gene: TRBJ2-7
CDR3aa: CASSWTGPYEQYF

v_gene: TRBV10-3
j_gene: TRBJ2-1
CDR3aa: CAITEPGGAYEQFF